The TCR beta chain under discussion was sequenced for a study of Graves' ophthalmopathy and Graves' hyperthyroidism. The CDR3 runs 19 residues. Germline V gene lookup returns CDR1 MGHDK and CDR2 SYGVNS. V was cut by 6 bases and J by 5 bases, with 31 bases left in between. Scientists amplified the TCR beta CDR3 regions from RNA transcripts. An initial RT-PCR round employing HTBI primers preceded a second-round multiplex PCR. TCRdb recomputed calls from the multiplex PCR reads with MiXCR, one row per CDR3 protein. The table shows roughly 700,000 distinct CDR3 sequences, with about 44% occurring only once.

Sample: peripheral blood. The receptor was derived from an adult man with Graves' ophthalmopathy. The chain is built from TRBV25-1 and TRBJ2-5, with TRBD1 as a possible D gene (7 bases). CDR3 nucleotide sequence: TGTGCCAGCAGCATGGGGACGACAGGGAGGAGGCTTCGGGGTGAGACCCAGTACTTC. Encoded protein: CASSMGTTGRRLRGETQYF.